The 30 T cell receptor beta chains given below trace back to one sample, sequenced in a study of T cells in Graves' hyperthyroidism and ophthalmopathy. Amplification of TCR beta CDR3 regions was performed using RNA transcripts as template. First-round RT-PCR targeting the TCR CDR3 was performed with the HTBI primer set. Via MiXCR, TCRdb re-called the multiplex PCR reads, giving one row per CDR3 protein. The table has around 370,000 distinct CDR3 sequences, approximately 17% seen once. The sequencing sample was made of blood. The receptor set was obtained from a man aged 18 to 29 with Graves' ophthalmopathy.

This clonotype occurred a few times. The gene calls are TRBV9 and TRBJ2-7; TRBD2 agrees at 7 bases. Germline lookup yields CDR1 SGDLS and CDR2 YYNGEE. The CDR3 consists of 14 residues. V gave up 0 bases and J gave up 6 bases; unmatched junction bases: 6. The CDR3 DNA is TGTGCCAGCAGCGTAGGGGGAGGGCATAGCGAGCAGTACTTC. This encodes CASSVGGGHSEQYF.

This clonotype was found many times. CDR3 sequence: CASSLRVQGDNSPLHF. CDR3 nucleotide sequence: TGTGCCAGCAGCCTTCGAGTGCAGGGAGATAATTCACCCCTCCACTTT. The rearrangement links TRBV7-6 to TRBJ1-6, with D perhaps matching TRBD1 (5 bases). Germline values: CDR1 SGHVS, CDR2 FNYEAQ. Trimming took 5 bases from V and 5 from J, leaving 16 bases between them. CDR3 length: 16 amino acids.

This clonotype has at least ten counts. The rearrangement uses TRBV2 and TRBJ1-2, with a weak D call TRBD1 (5 bases). Germline V gene lookup returns CDR1 SNHLY and CDR2 FYNNEI. Trimming pared 2 bases from V and 7 bases from J, leaving 29 bases between. There are 19 residues in the CDR3. The CDR3 DNA is TGTGCCAGCAGTGAAAGCGCGGGCAGGGACCCGCGGCGGGGTGGTGGCTACACCTTC. Translation gives CASSESAGRDPRRGGGYTF.

The chain recombines TRBV9 with TRBJ2-7, with 10 bases matching TRBD1. The CDR3 runs 16 residues. Germline V gene lookup returns CDR1 SGDLS and CDR2 YYNGEE. The V gene end was trimmed by 3 bases and the J gene end by 3 bases; junction bases not matched to a gene: 9. Here the CDR3 reads CASSAVPGTGDYEQYF. The CDR3 coding sequence is TGTGCCAGCAGCGCCGTCCCCGGGACAGGGGACTACGAGCAGTACTTC. Full variable domain (missing parts from reference TRBV9 and TRBJ2-7): DSGVTQTPKHLITATGQRVTLRCSPRSGDLSVYWYQQSLDQGLQFLIQYYNGEERAKGNILERFSAQQFPDLHSELNLSSLELGDSALYFCASSAVPGTGDYEQYFGPGTRLTVT.

This clonotype was found many times. The chain combines TRBV3-1 with TRBJ2-3, with 8 bases matching TRBD2. V was clipped by 5 bases and J by 2 bases; unmatched bases: 6. Looked up from germline, CDR1 is LGHDT and CDR2 is YNNKEL (reference sequence). The CDR3 has 15 amino acids. CDR3 nucleotide sequence: TGTGCCAGCAGCTTACTAGCGGACCCCACAGATACGCAGTATTTT. Encoded protein: CASSLLADPTDTQYF.

This clonotype turned up a few times. The chain joins TRBV4-1 to TRBJ1-1; D not certain. The CDR3 extends over 14 amino acids. The V and J ends lost 0 bases and 6 bases respectively, with 11 bases between them. CDR1 MGHRA and CDR2 YSYEKL come from the germline V gene. This CDR3 reads CASSQDLEGAEAFF. CDR3 coding DNA: TGCGCCAGCAGCCAAGATCTTGAAGGCGCTGAAGCTTTCTTT.

This clonotype was detected only a few times. It may be a read error: a sequence one base away is much more abundant. Lacking the conserved final phenylalanine or tryptophan, this CDR3 likely reflects a read error. The chain couples TRBV3-1 to TRBJ2-3; D possibly uses TRBD1 or TRBD2 (5 bases each). This CDR3 spans 14 amino acids. The ends were cut back, 2 bases at V and 6 bases at J, with 12 bases in the middle. Germline V gives CDR1 LGHDT, CDR2 YNNKEL (reference sequence). The CDR3 loop is CASSQQPGPDTQYS. The CDR3 DNA reads as TGTGCCAGCAGCCAACAGCCGGGACCCGATACGCAGTATTCT.

The sample holds many counts of this clonotype. V usage is TRBV28 and J usage is TRBJ2-7, with 7 nucleotides matching TRBD1. Germline V CDR1 and CDR2: MDHEN, SYDVKM. There are 13 residues in the CDR3. V shed 10 bases and J 3 bases; nucleotides not matched to a gene: 9. Here the CDR3 reads CATRTGVLYEQYF. Here the CDR3 DNA reads TGTGCCACCCGGACAGGAGTCCTCTACGAGCAGTACTTC.

This clonotype was counted many times. The chain joins TRBV12-3 or TRBV12-4 to TRBJ1-2; perhaps TRBD1 as D (5 bases). The CDR3 is made up of 15 amino acids. The V end was cut by 5 bases, the J end by 7 bases, with 20 bases between. The CDR3 loop reads CASSTSGVRARGYTF. The CDR3 region has the DNA TGTGCCAGCAGTACCTCGGGGGTCCGGGCGCGTGGCTACACCTTC.

There are many counts of this clonotype. This chain uses TRBV11-1 with TRBJ1-1, with D hard to call. V was pared by 8 bases and J by 4 bases, with 20 bases between. The CDR3 loop spans 15 amino acids. From germline, CDR1 is SGHAT and CDR2 FQDESV (reference sequence). This chain's CDR3 is CASDNPHDGSTEAFF. The CDR3 DNA reads as TGTGCCAGCGATAACCCCCATGACGGTAGCACTGAAGCTTTCTTT.

This clonotype turned up a few times. The chain carries TRBV4-1 and TRBJ2-3, with D perhaps matching TRBD1 or TRBD2 (5 bases each). V gave up 1 base and J gave up 9 bases, with 17 bases separating them. This CDR3 region has 15 residues. Germline CDR1 and CDR2: MGHRA and YSYEKL. CDR3 in amino acids: CASSQVDGAGGTQYF. CDR3 sequence (DNA): TGCGCCAGCAGCCAAGTCGACGGGGCGGGTGGCACGCAGTATTTT.

V and J are TRBV20-1 and TRBJ1-1, with 12 bases fitting TRBD1. Looked up from germline, CDR1 is DFQATT and CDR2 is SNEGSKA (reference sequence). The CDR3 totals 15 residues. J gave up 5 bases and V 1 base, and 5 bases lay outside the gene matches. This CDR3 reads CSARVGQGATTEAFF. CDR3 coding DNA: TGCAGTGCTAGAGTGGGACAGGGGGCGACGACTGAAGCTTTCTTT.

This clonotype was detected many times. The chain employs TRBV11-2 and TRBJ2-7; 12 nucleotides align to TRBD2. After removal of 5 bases from V and 7 bases from J, the junction contained 12 bases not matched to a gene. The CDR3 loop spans 16 amino acids. Germline V gene sequence: CDR1 SGHAT, CDR2 FQNNGV. DNA for the CDR3: TGTGCCAGCAGCAGACTAGCGGGGGCTCGTTATAGGGAGCAGTACTTC. Translated, it gives CASSRLAGARYREQYF.

J is TRBJ2-3 and V is TRBV20-1, with a tentative D call TRBD2 (6 bases). Germline V lookup: CDR1 DFQATT, CDR2 SNEGSKA (reference sequence). The CDR3 runs 13 residues. Trimming left V 4 bases short and J 2 bases short, with 10 bases between. CDR3 protein: CSATGEHTDTQYF. The CDR3 nucleotides are TGCAGTGCTACGGGGGAACACACAGATACGCAGTATTTT.

The genes are TRBV5-6 and TRBJ1-2; D not resolved. Germline lookup yields CDR1 SGHDT and CDR2 YYEEEE. The CDR3 is made up of 13 amino acids. Trimming pared 6 bases from V and 3 bases from J, leaving 12 bases between. The CDR3 region has the DNA TGTGCCAGCATTAAAGACTCAGACTATGGCTACACCTTC. Translating gives CASIKDSDYGYTF.

V is TRBV9 and J is TRBJ2-1; D is unresolved. Trimming took off 3 bases at V and 4 bases at J, with 8 bases between the two ends. Germline assignment: CDR1 SGDLS and CDR2 YYNGEE. The CDR3 spans 13 residues. CDR3 DNA: TGTGCCAGCAGCGCCCCCCGTTACAATGAGCAGTTCTTC. Translation: CASSAPRYNEQFF.

The chain is built from TRBV7-3 and TRBJ2-5, with D perhaps assigned TRBD1 or TRBD2 (7 bases each). This CDR3 spans 14 amino acids. The germline V and J ends were trimmed by 2 bases and 5 bases, with 12 bases remaining between them. Looked up from germline, CDR1 is SGHTA and CDR2 is FQGTGA. The CDR3 DNA reads TGTGCCAGCAGCTTACAGGGGGGGGGCGAGACCCAGTACTTC. This translates into CASSLQGGGETQYF. Combining the CDR3 with reference TRBV7-3 and TRBJ2-5 gives the whole variable domain GAGVSQTPSNKVTEKGKYVELRCDPISGHTALYWYRQSLGQGPEFLIYFQGTGAADDSGLPNDRFFAVRPEGSVSTLKIQRTERGDSAVYLCASSLQGGGETQYFGPGTRLLVL.

Only one count was recorded for this clonotype. The rearrangement joins TRBV5-5 to TRBJ1-2; D unclear. The CDR3 runs to 15 residues. Germline CDR1 and CDR2: SGHKS and YYEKEE (reference sequence). V lost 0 bases to trimming and J lost 3 bases, with 12 bases between them. The CDR3 DNA reads as TGTGCCAGCAGCTTGGTATGGCCGGGTGACTATGGCTACACCTTC. Its protein product is CASSLVWPGDYGYTF.

Only a few counts were recorded for this clonotype. The rearrangement uses TRBV20-1 and TRBJ2-5; 10 nucleotides agree with TRBD1. Germline CDR1 reads DFQATT; CDR2 reads SNEGSKA (reference sequence). V shed 3 bases and J 5 bases; nucleotides not matched to a gene: 3. This CDR3 is 13 amino acids long. CDR3 nucleotides: TGCAGTGCTAGGACAGGGGGCATGGAGACCCAGTACTTC. This codes for CSARTGGMETQYF.

V usage is TRBV18 and J usage is TRBJ1-5; weak D call: TRBD1 (5 bases). V dropped 1 base and J dropped 0 bases, with 13 bases sitting between them. The CDR3 sequence is 17 residues long. Germline assignment: CDR1 KGHSH and CDR2 LQKENI. The DNA for the CDR3 is TGTGCCAGCTCACCACGGTCAGGGCTCAATAGCAATCAGCCCCAGCATTTT. Amino acid sequence: CASSPRSGLNSNQPQHF.

The CDR3 spells CASTPGGGVQETQYF. The CDR3 DNA reads as TGTGCCAGCACCCCGGGGGGGGGGGTCCAAGAGACCCAGTACTTC. V and J are TRBV7-6 and TRBJ2-5; 8 bases are a match to TRBD2. The CDR3 loop spans 15 amino acids. J was trimmed by 1 base and V by 7 bases; bases with no gene match: 8. The germline V gene has CDR1 SGHVS and CDR2 FNYEAQ.

The sample holds many counts of this clonotype. The rearrangement uses TRBV27 and TRBJ1-2; 8 bases match TRBD1. Germline CDR1 MNHEY, CDR2 SMNVEV (reference sequence). Unmatched junction bases numbered 4, after V lost 6 bases and J lost 7 bases. The CDR3 has 12 residues. The DNA for the CDR3 is TGTGCCAGCAGGGACAGGGTCGGTGGCTACACCTTC. Amino acids: CASRDRVGGYTF.

This clonotype showed up many times. The chain combines TRBV28 with TRBJ2-7; weak D call: TRBD1 (6 bases). There are 16 residues in the CDR3. CDR1 is MDHEN, CDR2 SYDVKM, per germline. The V end was cut by 1 base, the J end by 0 bases, with 13 bases between. The CDR3 DNA reads TGTGCCAGCAGTTTATTGACAGGCCCGAGCTCCTACGAGCAGTACTTC. Translating gives CASSLLTGPSSYEQYF. Full variable domain (rest looked up from reference TRBV28 and TRBJ2-7): DVKVTQSSRYLVKRTGEKVFLECVQDMDHENMFWYRQDPGLGLRLIYFSYDVKMKEKGDIPEGYSVSREKKERFSLILESASTNQTSMYLCASSLLTGPSSYEQYFGPGTRLTVT.

As concerns this clonotype: One base away lies a much larger clone, so this may be a sequencing read error. The rearrangement links TRBV20-1 to TRBJ1-1, with no clear D. Between the trimmed V and J ends, which lost 0 bases and 4 bases, there was a span of 15 bases. From germline, CDR1 is DFQATT and CDR2 SNEGSKA (reference sequence). CDR3 length: 15 amino acids. The CDR3 reads CSARDYRQFSTEAFF. CDR3 DNA sequence: TGCAGTGCTAGAGATTATCGGCAGTTCAGCACTGAAGCTTTCTTT.

For this clonotype: The junction differs from germline at one of its ends, possibly a read error. The chain has TRBV3-1 and TRBJ2-3, with D unclear. Germline CDR1 reads LGHDT; CDR2 reads YNNKEL (reference sequence). There are 15 residues in the CDR3. The CDR3 nucleotides are TGCGCCAGCAGCCAAGGAATAGTTGGCACAGATACGCAGTATTTT. Translating it yields CASSQGIVGTDTQYF.

This clonotype has just a few counts. CDR3 sequence reads: CASSDLFTGGDTEAFF. The CDR3 DNA follows: TGTGCCAGCAGCGACCTCTTTACAGGGGGCGACACTGAAGCTTTCTTT. The chain combines TRBV14 with TRBJ1-1; TRBD1 matches 9 bases. Germline loops: CDR1 SGHDN, CDR2 FVKESK. The CDR3 extends over 16 amino acids. The trim removed 5 bases at V and 3 bases at J, leaving 10 bases unmatched.

Worth noting for this clonotype: Given a much more abundant clone one base away, this may be a read error. This rearrangement joins TRBV2 to TRBJ2-1, with D possibly being TRBD2 (5 bases). In germline, CDR1 is SNHLY, CDR2 FYNNEI. This CDR3 contains 15 residues. The CDR3 reads CASRETGSSYDEQFF. For the CDR3, the DNA is TGTGCCAGCAGGGAGACGGGGAGCTCCTACGATGAGCAGTTCTTC.

About this clonotype: It may be a read error: a sequence one base away is much more abundant. CDR3: CASRGEIGNTIYF. CDR3 coding DNA: TGTGCCAGCAGGGGAGAGATTGGAAACACCATATATTTT. V usage is TRBV9 and J usage is TRBJ1-3; D gene unclear. The CDR3 runs 13 residues. Trimming removed 5 bases from V and 3 bases from J, with 9 bases in between. Germline CDR1 reads SGDLS; CDR2 reads YYNGEE.

This clonotype was observed a handful of times. The chain combines TRBV19 with TRBJ1-2; no clear D. Germline V lookup: CDR1 LNHDA, CDR2 SQIVND (reference sequence). The CDR3 has 15 amino acids. Trimming cost V 3 bases and J 4 bases, with 15 bases left between them. The chain's CDR3 is CASSIPSWLVYGYTF. Written as DNA, the CDR3 is TGTGCCAGTAGTATCCCGAGTTGGCTCGTCTATGGCTACACCTTC.

This clonotype was seen a few times. J is TRBJ2-2 and V is TRBV5-1; D assignment may be TRBD1 or TRBD2 (6 bases each). Per the germline V gene, CDR1 is SGHRS and CDR2 is YFSETQ. Deletions cut 0 bases from V and 7 bases from J, with 13 bases between. The CDR3 consists of 15 residues. CDR3 in amino acids: CASSLERGANGELFF. CDR3 nucleotides: TGCGCCAGCAGCTTGGAGAGGGGGGCGAACGGGGAGCTGTTTTTT.